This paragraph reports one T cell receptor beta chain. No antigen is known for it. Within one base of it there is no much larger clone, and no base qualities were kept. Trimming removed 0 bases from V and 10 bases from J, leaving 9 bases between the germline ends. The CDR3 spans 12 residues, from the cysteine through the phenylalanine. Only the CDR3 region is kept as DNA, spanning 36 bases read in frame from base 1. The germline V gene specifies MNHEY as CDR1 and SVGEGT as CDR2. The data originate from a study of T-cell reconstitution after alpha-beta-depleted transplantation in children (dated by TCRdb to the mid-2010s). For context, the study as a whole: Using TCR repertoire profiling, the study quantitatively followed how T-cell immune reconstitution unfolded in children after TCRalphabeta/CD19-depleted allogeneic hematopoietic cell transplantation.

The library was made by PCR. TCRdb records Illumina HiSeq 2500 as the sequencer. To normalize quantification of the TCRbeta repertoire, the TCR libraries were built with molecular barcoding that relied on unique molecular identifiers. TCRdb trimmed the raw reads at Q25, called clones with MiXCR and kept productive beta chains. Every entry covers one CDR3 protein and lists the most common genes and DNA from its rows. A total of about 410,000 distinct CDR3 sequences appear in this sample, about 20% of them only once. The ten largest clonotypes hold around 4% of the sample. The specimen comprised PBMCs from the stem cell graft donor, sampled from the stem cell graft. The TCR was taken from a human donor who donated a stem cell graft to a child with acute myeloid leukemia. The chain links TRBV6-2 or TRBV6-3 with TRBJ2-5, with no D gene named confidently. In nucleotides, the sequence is TGTGCCAGCAGTTACTCGACGGGTGACCAGTACTTC. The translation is CASSYSTGDQYF.